This T cell receptor beta chain came from a study of blood T cell repertoires in COVID-19. Some clones are missing from TCRdb's copy, which holds only in-frame ones; the method was immunoSEQ multiplex PCR. The sample includes a few hundred thousand clones, 87% seen only once; the top ten take approximately 5.3%. The CDR3 consists of 12 residues. V was trimmed by 10 bases and J by 0 bases, leaving 9 bases between them. Germline CDR1 and CDR2: LNHDA and SQIVND (reference sequence). Participants' reported clinical history set cohort assignment. Sequenced: PBMCs or T cells enriched from blood (not recorded which). The chain links TRBV19 to TRBJ1-1, with no clear D. This TCR came from a woman between 25 and 40 years old who had recovered from COVID-19. The CDR3 spells CANNTLNTEAFF. The DNA of the CDR3 is TGTGCCAATAACACCCTGAACACTGAAGCTTTCTTT.